This T cell receptor beta chain was retrieved from a study of regulatory T cells in long-lasting Graves disease. Time point indicated: newly diagnosed GD, antithyroid drugs for less than 3 months. Preparation of the TCR library used RNA extracted from PBMCs. CDR3 regions were amplified by Arm-PCR using iRepertoire HTBI primers to build TCR beta libraries. TCRdb redid the calling of the multiplex PCR reads with MiXCR, one entry per CDR3 protein. Altogether under 500,000 distinct CDR3 sequences are present, 15% to 20% being singletons, with the ten largest covering around 10%. In its sample, this clonotype was seen many times. The same data also contributed to another study, on T cells in Graves' hyperthyroidism and ophthalmopathy. As reported in that work: First-round RT-PCR of the TCR CDR3 relied on the HTBI primer set.

This clonotype was sampled from a woman aged 30 to 39 with Graves disease. This specimen consisted of peripheral blood mononuclear cells (PBMCs), obtained at new diagnosis, from a patient treated with antithyroid drugs.

The CDR3 sequence is CASSFPSKGYEQYF. DNA for the CDR3: TGTGCCAGCAGTTTCCCCAGCAAGGGATACGAGCAGTACTTC. The rearrangement uses TRBV12-3 or TRBV12-4 and TRBJ2-7; no definite D call. CDR3 size: 14 residues. Trimming removed 3 bases from V and 4 bases from J, with 13 bases in between.